The rows below give T cell receptor beta chains drawn from one sample of a study of cytomegalovirus exposure and HLA in healthy donors. The table came from immunoSEQ multiplex PCR; TCRdb's copy has only in-frame clones and leaves some out. The sample data list about 65,000 clones. The sample taken for sequencing was PBMCs. These receptors were obtained from a boy between 10 and 17 years old in good health and CMV-seronegative. Each CDR3 is given with its conserved first and last residue. The D gene is left open where the match is weak.

v_gene: TRBV4-1; len: 15; d_gene: .; j_gene: TRBJ1-3; CDR3aa: CASSRTFKSGNTIYF; CDR3nt: TGCGCCAGCAGCCGGACTTTTAAATCTGGAAACACCATATATTTT
v_gene: TRBV5-6; len: 14; d_gene: .; j_gene: TRBJ1-1; CDR3aa: CASSLGRGGTEAFF; CDR3nt: TGTGCCAGCAGCTTGGGCCGAGGGGGCACTGAAGCTTTCTTT
v_gene: TRBV5-1; len: 17; d_gene: TRBD1; j_gene: TRBJ2-7; CDR3aa: CASSLNSGQKDYYEQYF; CDR3nt: TGCGCCAGCAGCCTCAACTCGGGACAGAAAGATTACTACGAGCAGTACTTC
v_gene: TRBV9; len: 12; d_gene: .; j_gene: TRBJ1-1; CDR3aa: CASSARDTEAFF; CDR3nt: TGTGCCAGCAGCGCCCGGGACACTGAAGCTTTCTTT
v_gene: TRBV6-5; len: 15; d_gene: TRBD1; j_gene: TRBJ1-2; CDR3aa: CASSPRQGPAMWYTF; CDR3nt: TGTGCCAGCAGTCCCAGACAGGGCCCCGCAATGTGGTACACCTTC
v_gene: TRBV30; len: 12; d_gene: .; j_gene: TRBJ2-1; CDR3aa: CAWSTQGYEQFF; CDR3nt: TGTGCCTGGAGTACTCAGGGGTATGAGCAGTTCTTC
v_gene: TRBV11-1; len: 16; d_gene: TRBD2; j_gene: TRBJ2-3; CDR3aa: CASSLAPLAATDTQYF; CDR3nt: TGTGCCAGCAGCTTAGCGCCGCTAGCGGCTACAGATACGCAGTATTTT
v_gene: TRBV11-2; len: 13; d_gene: TRBD1; j_gene: TRBJ1-2; CDR3aa: CASSPQGSSGYTF; CDR3nt: TGTGCCAGCAGCCCACAGGGGAGTAGTGGCTACACCTTC
v_gene: TRBV7-7; len: 14; d_gene: TRBD2; j_gene: TRBJ2-2; CDR3aa: CASSLSGSTGELFF; CDR3nt: TGTGCCAGCAGCTTGAGCGGGAGTACCGGGGAGCTGTTTTTT
v_gene: TRBV2; len: 15; d_gene: TRBD2; j_gene: TRBJ2-7; CDR3aa: CASSEERGAPYEQYF; CDR3nt: TGTGCCAGCAGTGAGGAGCGGGGGGCCCCCTACGAGCAGTACTTC
v_gene: TRBV2; len: 13; d_gene: TRBD1; j_gene: TRBJ1-2; CDR3aa: CASSGQGDYGYTF; CDR3nt: TGTGCCAGCAGTGGTCAGGGGGACTATGGCTACACCTTC
v_gene: TRBV6-5; len: 14; d_gene: TRBD1; j_gene: TRBJ1-1; CDR3aa: CASSRTGGWTEAFF; CDR3nt: TGTGCCAGCAGTCGGACAGGGGGGTGGACTGAAGCTTTCTTT
v_gene: TRBV27; len: 16; d_gene: .; j_gene: TRBJ2-2; CDR3aa: CASSLYVGQHTGELFF; CDR3nt: TGTGCCAGCAGTTTATATGTCGGACAACACACCGGGGAGCTGTTTTTT
v_gene: TRBV19; len: 15; d_gene: TRBD2; j_gene: TRBJ2-7; CDR3aa: CASSIGGTSGYEQYF; CDR3nt: TGTGCCAGTAGTATAGGCGGGACTAGCGGCTACGAGCAGTACTTC
v_gene: TRBV6-1; len: 13; d_gene: .; j_gene: TRBJ1-5; CDR3aa: CASSDSAGQPQHF; CDR3nt: TGTGCCAGCAGTGACTCGGCGGGTCAGCCCCAGCATTTT
v_gene: TRBV4-1; len: 15; d_gene: .; j_gene: TRBJ2-5; CDR3aa: CASSQNRDIQETQYF; CDR3nt: TGCGCCAGCAGCCAGAACCGGGACATACAAGAGACCCAGTACTTC
v_gene: TRBV7-9; len: 12; d_gene: .; j_gene: TRBJ1-2; CDR3aa: CASSLSRDGYTF; CDR3nt: TGTGCCAGCAGCCTTAGCCGAGATGGCTACACCTTC
v_gene: TRBV7-9; len: 13; d_gene: .; j_gene: TRBJ1-6; CDR3aa: CASSPLPNSPLHF; CDR3nt: TGTGCCAGCAGCCCCCTCCCTAATTCACCCCTCCACTTT
v_gene: TRBV6-6; len: 16; d_gene: .; j_gene: TRBJ1-2; CDR3aa: CASSSSTGSFSYGYTF; CDR3nt: TGTGCCAGCAGTTCCTCTACAGGGAGCTTTTCCTATGGCTACACCTTC
v_gene: TRBV6-5; len: 16; d_gene: .; j_gene: TRBJ2-2; CDR3aa: CASSYSGTFNTGELFF; CDR3nt: TGTGCCAGCAGTTACTCCGGGACTTTTAACACCGGGGAGCTGTTTTTT
v_gene: TRBV18; len: 16; d_gene: .; j_gene: TRBJ2-3; CDR3aa: CASSPPASLDTDTQYF; CDR3nt: TGTGCCAGCTCACCACCGGCTAGCTTGGACACAGATACGCAGTATTTT
v_gene: TRBV5-4; len: 15; d_gene: .; j_gene: TRBJ1-4; CDR3aa: CASSFPGAVGEKLFF; CDR3nt: TGTGCCAGCAGCTTCCCTGGGGCTGTCGGTGAAAAACTGTTTTTT
v_gene: TRBV7-3; len: 15; d_gene: TRBD1; j_gene: TRBJ2-1; CDR3aa: CASSLTAGQDNEQFF; CDR3nt: TGTGCCAGCAGCTTAACTGCTGGACAGGACAATGAGCAGTTCTTC
v_gene: TRBV7-4; len: 17; d_gene: .; j_gene: TRBJ1-3; CDR3aa: CASSSLLVRSSGNTIYF; CDR3nt: TGTGCCAGCAGCTCTCTCCTCGTGAGGTCCTCTGGAAACACCATATATTTT
v_gene: TRBV2; len: 19; d_gene: TRBD1; j_gene: TRBJ2-3; CDR3aa: CASSERVPLTLGQGDTQYF; CDR3nt: TGTGCCAGCAGTGAAAGAGTCCCATTAACCCTAGGACAGGGTGATACGCAGTATTTT
v_gene: TRBV7-8; len: 14; d_gene: TRBD2; j_gene: TRBJ2-3; CDR3aa: CASSLGDVAGLQYF; CDR3nt: TGTGCCAGCAGCTTAGGGGATGTAGCGGGACTGCAGTATTTT
v_gene: TRBV5-6; len: 16; d_gene: TRBD1; j_gene: TRBJ1-4; CDR3aa: CASSLGNRGQGEKLFF; CDR3nt: TGTGCCAGCAGCTTAGGGAACAGGGGGCAAGGAGAAAAACTGTTTTTT
v_gene: TRBV9; len: 17; d_gene: TRBD2; j_gene: TRBJ2-1; CDR3aa: CASSANLGLAEHNEQFF; CDR3nt: TGTGCCAGCAGCGCCAATCTAGGACTAGCGGAACACAATGAGCAGTTCTTC